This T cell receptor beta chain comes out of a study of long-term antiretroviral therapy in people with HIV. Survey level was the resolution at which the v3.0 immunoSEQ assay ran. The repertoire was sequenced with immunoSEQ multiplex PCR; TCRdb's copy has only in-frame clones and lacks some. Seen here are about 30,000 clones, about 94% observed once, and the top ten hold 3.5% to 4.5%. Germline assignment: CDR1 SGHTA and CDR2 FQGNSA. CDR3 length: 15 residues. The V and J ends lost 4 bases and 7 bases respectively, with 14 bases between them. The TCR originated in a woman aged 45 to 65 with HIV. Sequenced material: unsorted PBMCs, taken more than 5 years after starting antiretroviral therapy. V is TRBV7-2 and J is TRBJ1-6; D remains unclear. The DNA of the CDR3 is TGTGCCAGCAGCTCCGCCCTAGGTGGGAATTCACCCCTCCACTTT. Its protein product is CASSSALGGNSPLHF.